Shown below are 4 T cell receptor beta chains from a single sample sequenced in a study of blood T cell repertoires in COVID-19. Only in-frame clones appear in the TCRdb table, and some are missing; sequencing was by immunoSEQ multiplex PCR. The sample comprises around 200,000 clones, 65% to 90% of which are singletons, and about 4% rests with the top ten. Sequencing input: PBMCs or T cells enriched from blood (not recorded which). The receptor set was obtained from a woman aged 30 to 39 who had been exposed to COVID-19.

CDR3 coding DNA: TGTGCCAGTAGTATCCGGCTAGCGGGGGGGCGAGAGACCCAGTACTTC. Translating gives CASSIRLAGGRETQYF. The J gene is TRBJ2-5, the V gene TRBV19, with 12 positions matching TRBD2. Germline V gene data show CDR1 as LNHDA and CDR2 as SQIVND (reference sequence). The CDR3 loop spans 16 amino acids. Losses at the gene ends were 3 bases for V and 4 bases for J; bases not matched to a gene: 6.

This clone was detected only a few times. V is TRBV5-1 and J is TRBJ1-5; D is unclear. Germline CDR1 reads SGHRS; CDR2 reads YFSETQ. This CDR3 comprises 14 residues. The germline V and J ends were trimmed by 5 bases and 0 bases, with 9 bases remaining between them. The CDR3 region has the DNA TGCGCCAGCAGGGGAGGCTATAGCAATCAGCCCCAGCATTTT. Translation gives CASRGGYSNQPQHF.

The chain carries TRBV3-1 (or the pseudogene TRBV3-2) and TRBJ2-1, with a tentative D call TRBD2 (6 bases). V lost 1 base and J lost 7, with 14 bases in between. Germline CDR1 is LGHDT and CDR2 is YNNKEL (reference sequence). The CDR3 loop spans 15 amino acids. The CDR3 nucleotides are TGTGCCAGCAGCCAAGCAACGGGGGTTTGGAATGAGCAGTTCTTC. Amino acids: CASSQATGVWNEQFF.

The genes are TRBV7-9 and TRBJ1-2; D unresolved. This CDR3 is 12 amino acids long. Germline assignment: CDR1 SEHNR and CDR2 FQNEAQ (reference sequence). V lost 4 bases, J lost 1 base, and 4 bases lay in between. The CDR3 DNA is TGTGCCAGCAGCTACTATAACTATGGCTACACCTTC. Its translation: CASSYYNYGYTF.